The clone carrying this TCR beta chain was seen at least ten times. Its specificity is unknown. Germline V gives CDR1 DFQATT, CDR2 SNEGSKA (reference sequence). The CDR3 spans 14 residues. With V trimmed by 3 bases and J by 1 base, 0 bases remained unmatched. This entry comes from a study of T-cell reconstitution after alpha-beta-depleted transplantation in children. Overall study results and limits: The origin of alpha-beta T cells about two months after transplant was reportedly several hundred expanded graft clones. Day-60 TCRbeta diversity that was high in some patients was derived from surviving recipient T cells and thymic progenitors. After one year, T-cell counts and TCRbeta diversity mostly came from new T cells.

This sample's TCRbeta library carried unique molecular identifier barcodes. MiXCR, applied by TCRdb to the PCR reads, yields one record per CDR3 protein. Seen here are about 870,000 distinct CDR3 sequences, 15% to 20% observed once, and the top ten hold 5%. The clonotype originates from a male patient younger than 18 who had a stem cell transplant for acute lymphoblastic leukemia, so the T cells may come from the graft donor. Sequenced here: PBMCs, mostly from graft donor cells, sampled 360 days after TCRalphabeta/CD19-depleted stem cell transplant. The chain is built from TRBV20-1 and TRBJ2-2; the match to TRBD1 covers 9 bases. This CDR3 reads CSARGQGNTGELFF. Written as DNA, the CDR3 is TGCAGTGCTAGGGGACAGGGGAACACCGGGGAGCTGTTTTTT.